This passage covers 9 T cell receptor beta chains from one sample sequenced in a study of cytomegalovirus exposure and HLA in healthy donors (dated by TCRdb to 2016 to 2017). Library creation used the immunoSEQ multiplex PCR assay. For the multiplex PCR, a mixture combining 60 forward primers for TCR Vbeta segments and 13 reverse primers for TCR Jbeta segments was used. This is the immuneACCESS table as TCRdb keeps it, with only in-frame sequences that have V and J called. A part of the clones is gone; compared with another copy, unresolved V genes explain less than half, and the rest is unexplained. This sample gives 150,000 to 200,000 clones in total; 75% to 85% of them show up just once. The ten largest clones take up 1.6% of the sample. The specimen was PBMCs. These receptors all stem from a woman in her forties or fifties in good health and CMV-seronegative.

The V gene is TRBV29-1, the J gene TRBJ1-1, with D possibly matching TRBD1 (5 bases). Deletions cut 7 bases from V and 8 bases from J, with 20 bases between. Germline lookup yields CDR1 SQVTM and CDR2 ANQGSEA. This CDR3 is built from 13 residues. The chain's CDR3 is CSALLGGTEEAFF. The CDR3 DNA reads TGCAGCGCTCTCCTCGGGGGGACTGAAGAAGCTTTCTTT.

The chain links TRBV11-2 to TRBJ2-5, with D maybe TRBD1 (6 bases). The V and J ends lost 2 bases and 1 base respectively, with 11 bases between them. This CDR3 contains 15 residues. Germline V lookup: CDR1 SGHAT, CDR2 FQNNGV. The CDR3 coding sequence is TGTGCCAGCAGCTTAAGACAGGTTCGCCAAGAGACCCAGTACTTC. As protein: CASSLRQVRQETQYF.

This rearrangement joins TRBV10-3 to TRBJ2-5; no firm D call. The CDR3 totals 16 residues. Germline V gene lookup returns CDR1 ENHRY and CDR2 SYGVKD. The V end was cut by 0 bases, the J end by 4 bases, with 15 bases between. The CDR3 loop is CAISESKVDGGETQYF. DNA of the CDR3: TGTGCCATCAGTGAGTCGAAGGTTGATGGCGGAGAGACCCAGTACTTC.

The rearrangement links TRBV4-1 to TRBJ2-4; D is perhaps TRBD1 (6 bases). Trimming took 0 bases from V and 1 from J, leaving 10 bases between them. The CDR3 extends over 16 amino acids. Germline assignment: CDR1 MGHRA and CDR2 YSYEKL. CDR3 region: CASSQDHQGAKNIQYF. The CDR3 DNA reads as TGCGCCAGCAGCCAAGATCACCAGGGGGCCAAAAACATTCAGTACTTC.

This rearrangement joins TRBV7-6 to TRBJ2-7; 7 bases line up with TRBD2. From germline, CDR1 is SGHVS and CDR2 FNYEAQ. Trimming took 1 base from V and 4 from J; bases not matched to a gene: 4. This CDR3 is 14 amino acids long. The CDR3 reads CASSLESGGYEQYF. The CDR3 DNA reads as TGTGCCAGCAGCTTAGAATCCGGGGGGTACGAGCAGTACTTC. The full variable domain, in which reference TRBV7-6 and TRBJ2-7 provide the parts outside the CDR3, is GAGVSQSPRYKVTKRGQDVALRCDPISGHVSLYWYRQALGQGPEFLTYFNYEAQQDKSGLPNDRFSAERPEGSISTLTIQRTEQRDSAMYRCASSLESGGYEQYFGPGTRLTVT.

The chain has TRBV6-5 and TRBJ2-7, with D uncertain. This CDR3 comprises 13 residues. Trimming removed 6 bases at V and 4 bases at J, with 13 bases between. CDR1 MNHEY and CDR2 SVGAGI come from the germline V gene. The CDR3 loop is CASSSPGWYEQYF. The CDR3 DNA reads TGTGCCAGCAGCAGCCCCGGGTGGTACGAGCAGTACTTC.

V usage is TRBV5-1 and J usage is TRBJ2-3; 8 bases map to TRBD2. Germline assignment: CDR1 SGHRS and CDR2 YFSETQ. The V gene end was trimmed by 0 bases and the J gene end by 4 bases; junction bases not matched to a gene: 10. This CDR3 comprises 17 residues. CDR3 in DNA: TGCGCCAGCAGCTTGGTGCGTATCGGGAGGGCCCCAGATACGCAGTATTTT. Protein: CASSLVRIGRAPDTQYF.

For the CDR3, the DNA is TGTGCCAGCAGCTCCTTCGGACAGGAGACCTACGAGCAGTACTTC. As protein: CASSSFGQETYEQYF. The gene calls are TRBV7-9 and TRBJ2-7; 7 bases match TRBD1. CDR3 length: 15 residues. Per the germline V gene, CDR1 is SEHNR and CDR2 is FQNEAQ (reference sequence). V dropped 4 bases and J dropped 2; count of bases not matched to a gene: 8.

This chain uses TRBV2 with TRBJ1-2, with D maybe TRBD1 (5 bases). The CDR3 runs 16 residues. Germline assignment: CDR1 SNHLY and CDR2 FYNNEI. Deletions cut 1 base from V and 3 bases from J, with 15 bases between. The CDR3 region is CASSEDGGGGYYGYTF. The DNA of the CDR3 is TGTGCCAGCAGTGAAGATGGGGGAGGTGGGTACTATGGCTACACCTTC.